This TCR beta chain stems from a study of cytomegalovirus exposure and HLA in healthy donors. This clone was detected only a few times. The PCR had 60 Vbeta and 13 Jbeta primers. Using immunoSEQ multiplex PCR, the repertoire was profiled, and TCRdb retains in-frame clones only, with some absent. The table shows roughly 150,000 clones, with roughly 9.7% occurring only once. Unrecorded immune exposures were likely, despite nominal health at sampling. Material: PBMCs. The sequence was collected from a man aged 50 to 59 in good health and CMV-seronegative.

The CDR3 reads CASSVQGSYQPQHF. In nucleotides, the CDR3 is TGTGCCAGCAGTGTACAGGGGAGTTATCAGCCCCAGCATTTT. The genes are TRBV2 and TRBJ1-5; TRBD1 matches 7 bases. This CDR3 has 14 residues. J lost 5 bases, V lost 4 bases, and 5 bases had no gene match. Germline V gives CDR1 SNHLY, CDR2 FYNNEI.